These 26 T cell receptor beta chains were all obtained from the same sample, sequenced in a study of cytomegalovirus exposure and HLA in healthy donors. The method was immunoSEQ multiplex PCR; TCRdb's version includes in-frame clones alone and lacks a portion of them. The table has 350,000 or so clones, just over 85% seen once. Sequencing was done on a sample of PBMCs. These receptor sequences come from a woman younger than 35 in good health and CMV-seronegative.

J is TRBJ1-5 and V is TRBV21-1; TRBD1, the D gene given by the table, was not confirmed from the DNA. TRBV21-1 is a known pseudogene. The CDR3 contains 15 residues. This CDR3 reads CASSIPGGVDQPQHF. Written as DNA, the CDR3 is TGTGCCAGCAGCATTCCAGGGGGCGTTGATCAGCCCCAGCATTTT.

The J gene is TRBJ1-4, the V gene TRBV4-1; D gene uncertain. The CDR3 loop spans 17 amino acids. V was pared by 1 base and J by 8 bases, with 20 bases between. Per germline, CDR1 MGHRA and CDR2 YSYEKL. CDR3 region: CASSQVNDRRSEEKLFF. The CDR3, as DNA: TGCGCCAGCAGCCAAGTGAATGACCGAAGGTCGGAGGAAAAACTGTTTTTT.

This chain joins TRBV4-3 and TRBJ2-3; 7 positions match TRBD2. The CDR3 totals 19 residues. CDR1 is LGHNA, CDR2 YSLEER, per germline. The junction had 26 bases not matched to a gene; V was cut back by 8 bases and J by 6 bases. The CDR3 sequence: CASSFWASGALGVSDTQYF. Written as DNA, the CDR3 is TGCGCCAGCTCCTTCTGGGCTAGCGGAGCCCTAGGAGTGTCCGATACGCAGTATTTT.

This chain uses TRBV4-3 with TRBJ1-2; no definite D call. Trimming cost V 0 bases and J 2 bases, with 13 bases left between them. The CDR3 length is 16 residues. Germline V lookup: CDR1 LGHNA, CDR2 YSLEER. Here the CDR3 reads CASSQDRGVRNYGYTF. In DNA, the CDR3 is TGCGCCAGCAGCCAAGATCGGGGAGTGAGGAACTATGGCTACACCTTC.

This chain uses TRBV19 with TRBJ2-7, with 7 bases fitting TRBD1. This CDR3 has 19 amino acids. Germline loops: CDR1 LNHDA, CDR2 SQIVND (reference sequence). The trim removed 5 bases at V and 6 bases at J, leaving 25 bases unmatched. The CDR3 loop reads CASSLTRDSLPGGPVEQYF. The DNA of the CDR3 is TGTGCCAGTAGTTTAACCCGGGACAGTCTTCCGGGCGGACCTGTCGAGCAGTACTTC.

Comment on this clone: In the same sample, other DNA sequences code for this CDR3. The chain has TRBV19 and TRBJ2-2; 8 nucleotides line up with TRBD1. Germline V gene sequence: CDR1 LNHDA, CDR2 SQIVND (reference sequence). Trimming at V came to 4 bases and at J to 7 bases, leaving 5 bases not matched to a gene. The CDR3 is 14 amino acids. CDR3 DNA: TGTGCCAGTAGTACGCAGGGGGCGGGCGGGGAGCTGTTTTTT. This sequence encodes CASSTQGAGGELFF.

The V and J genes are TRBV7-2 and TRBJ1-1; D not resolved. Between the trimmed V and J ends, which lost 8 bases and 1 base, there was a span of 14 bases. The germline V gene encodes CDR1 SGHTA and CDR2 FQGNSA. CDR3 length: 14 amino acids. CDR3 coding DNA: TGTGCCAGCGCATTAGAGGTGGGGAACACTGAAGCTTTCTTT. This translates into CASALEVGNTEAFF.

J is TRBJ1-3 and V is TRBV29-1; D gene unclear. The V end lost 3 bases, the J end lost 0 bases, and 9 bases lay between the germline ends. Germline CDR1 and CDR2: SQVTM and ANQGSEA. The CDR3 extends over 14 amino acids. The CDR3 loop is CSVDSLSSGNTIYF. In DNA form, the CDR3 reads TGCAGCGTTGATAGCCTCTCCTCTGGAAACACCATATATTTT.

This clone was seen only once. The chain employs TRBV28 and TRBJ2-5, with 8 bases that match TRBD2. Germline V gives CDR1 MDHEN, CDR2 SYDVKM. V shed 3 bases, J shed 5 bases, and the junction held 14 bases outside the gene matches. The CDR3 covers 17 residues. CDR3 sequence reads: CASSFLRLASTGETQYF. The DNA of the CDR3 is TGTGCCAGCAGTTTCCTCCGACTAGCGTCCACGGGGGAGACCCAGTACTTC.

The V and J genes are TRBV9 and TRBJ2-7, with TRBD2 matching over 7 bases. Germline trimming cut 7 bases from V and 3 bases from J; bases unmatched to any gene: 7. From germline, CDR1 is SGDLS and CDR2 YYNGEE. The CDR3 has 13 amino acids. The CDR3 DNA reads TGTGCCAGCGGCGGGGGAGGGGACTACGAGCAGTACTTC. It is translated as CASGGGGDYEQYF.

Only one count was recorded for this clone. V is TRBV5-1 and J is TRBJ2-3; tentative D call: TRBD2 (6 bases). The CDR3 is made up of 16 amino acids. Trimming pared 6 bases from V and 0 bases from J, leaving 17 bases between. Germline V lookup: CDR1 SGHRS, CDR2 YFSETQ. CDR3 protein: CASKSTSRASTDTQYF. Here the CDR3 DNA reads TGCGCCAGCAAATCGACTAGTCGGGCTAGCACAGATACGCAGTATTTT.

About this clone itself: This may be a read error, as it is one base from a much larger clone. This sequence joins TRBV6-6 and TRBJ2-7, with 10 bases aligning to TRBD2. J gave up 3 bases and V 2 bases, and 1 base lay outside the gene matches. Germline values: CDR1 MNHNY, CDR2 SVGAGI (reference sequence). The CDR3 has 14 residues. The chain's CDR3 is CASSYGTSVYEQYF. CDR3 coding DNA: TGTGCCAGCAGTTACGGGACTAGCGTCTACGAGCAGTACTTC.

The chain is built from TRBV5-1 and TRBJ2-2, with TRBD1 identical over 10 bases. Germline V CDR1 and CDR2: SGHRS, YFSETQ. V was pared by 4 bases and J by 8 bases, with 11 bases of the junction left unmatched. This CDR3 is 16 amino acids long. The CDR3 DNA reads TGCGCCAGCAGCCCCAAGACAGGGGGCCTCGGTGGGGAGCTGTTTTTT. It yields the protein CASSPKTGGLGGELFF.

This clone was observed a single time. This sequence joins TRBV5-1 and TRBJ2-2; the D is unclear. The CDR3 spans 14 residues. Germline-derived CDR1 and CDR2 are SGHRS and YFSETQ. The V gene lost 0 bases and the J gene lost 3 bases, with 6 bases spanning the gap. The CDR3 here is CASSLGQDTGELFF. The DNA of the CDR3 is TGCGCCAGCAGCTTGGGGCAGGACACCGGGGAGCTGTTTTTT.

The chain carries TRBV6-5 and TRBJ1-4, with TRBD1 identical over 9 bases. Trimming removed 2 bases from V and 7 bases from J; junction bases left unmatched: 5. The CDR3 extends over 15 amino acids. The germline CDR1 and CDR2 sequences are MNHEY and SVGAGI. The CDR3 sequence: CASSYRTGAREKLFF. The CDR3 DNA is TGTGCCAGCAGTTACCGGACAGGGGCGCGTGAAAAACTGTTTTTT.

The J gene is TRBJ2-7, the V gene TRBV28, with no clear D. Trimming left V 6 bases short and J 0 bases short, with 9 bases between. The CDR3 is made up of 13 amino acids. Germline lookup yields CDR1 MDHEN and CDR2 SYDVKM. The DNA of the CDR3 is TGTGCCAGCAGCCTGGGCCTCTCCTACGAGCAGTACTTC. This translates into CASSLGLSYEQYF.

This chain joins TRBV6-5 and TRBJ2-4, with a tentative D call TRBD1 (7 bases). This CDR3 has 14 amino acids. V lost 6 bases and J 8 bases, leaving 17 bases between the germline ends. Germline V gives CDR1 MNHEY, CDR2 SVGAGI. CDR3 in amino acids: CASRQQGGGDIQYF. CDR3 coding DNA: TGTGCCAGCAGACAGCAGGGGGGTGGGGACATTCAGTACTTC.

The J gene is TRBJ2-7, the V gene TRBV4-3, with 7 bases aligning to TRBD2. This CDR3 contains 15 residues. J was trimmed by 3 bases and V by 0 bases; bases with no gene match: 5. Per the germline V gene, CDR1 is LGHNA and CDR2 is YSLEER. The CDR3 is CASSQDWGGSYEQYF. The DNA of the CDR3 is TGCGCCAGCAGCCAAGATTGGGGAGGGAGCTACGAGCAGTACTTC.

The rearrangement joins TRBV6-5 to TRBJ2-3, with D unresolved. Germline V lookup: CDR1 MNHEY, CDR2 SVGAGI. The length of the CDR3 is 14 residues. V shed 2 bases and J shed 3 bases, with 9 bases lying between them. The CDR3 sequence is CASSYDQRTDTQYF. CDR3 DNA: TGTGCCAGCAGTTACGACCAGAGGACAGATACGCAGTATTTT.

The genes are TRBV11-3 and TRBJ2-1; D perhaps matches TRBD2 (6 bases). V lost 5 bases and J lost 2, with 16 bases in between. The CDR3 runs 16 residues. The germline V gene encodes CDR1 SGHNT and CDR2 YENEEA. CDR3 region: CASSPDSAGTYNEQFF. The CDR3 nucleotides are TGTGCCAGCAGCCCCGACTCTGCGGGGACCTACAATGAGCAGTTCTTC.

V usage is TRBV27 and J usage is TRBJ1-1, with 8 nucleotides matching TRBD1. CDR1 MNHEY and CDR2 SMNVEV come from the germline V gene (reference sequence). Losses at the gene ends were 6 bases for V and 0 bases for J; bases not matched to a gene: 9. The CDR3 has 16 amino acids. The CDR3 DNA is TGTGCCAGCAGGTCCGGGACAGGTCTTATGAACACTGAAGCTTTCTTT. Translation: CASRSGTGLMNTEAFF.

The chain uses TRBV7-3 and TRBJ2-1, with 9 bases matching TRBD1. The CDR3 covers 13 residues. CDR1 and CDR2 (germline): SGHTA, FQGTGA. V was pared by 4 bases and J by 6 bases, with 1 base of the junction left unmatched. Written as DNA, the CDR3 is TGTGCCAGCAGCTCGGGACAGGGCAATGAGCAGTTCTTC. It encodes CASSSGQGNEQFF.

Only one count was recorded for this clone. The chain employs TRBV7-6 and TRBJ2-2; TRBD2 matches at 10 bases. Germline CDR1 and CDR2: SGHVS and FNYEAQ. This CDR3 spans 15 amino acids. V was pared by 4 bases and J by 5 bases, with 4 bases of the junction left unmatched. CDR3 sequence reads: CASSSAGGPTGELFF. CDR3 DNA sequence: TGTGCCAGCAGCTCAGCGGGAGGGCCGACCGGGGAGCTGTTTTTT.

This sequence joins TRBV7-9 and TRBJ1-1; D is possibly TRBD1 (5 bases). V lost 5 bases, J lost 8 bases, and 9 bases lay in between. There are 11 residues in the CDR3. Germline assignment: CDR1 SEHNR and CDR2 FQNEAQ (reference sequence). The CDR3 is CASSAGGEAFF. CDR3 nucleotides: TGTGCCAGCAGCGCCGGGGGGGAAGCTTTCTTT.

The chain couples TRBV7-6 to TRBJ2-1, with 7 bases fitting TRBD2. Germline CDR1 reads SGHVS; CDR2 reads FNYEAQ. The CDR3 is made up of 19 amino acids. The junction had 12 bases not matched to a gene; V was cut back by 1 base and J by 0 bases. The CDR3 region has the DNA TGTGCCAGCAGCTTAGGCCCCCGTCGGCGGGGGTTCTCCTACAATGAGCAGTTCTTC. It codes for CASSLGPRRRGFSYNEQFF. Together with reference TRBV7-6 and TRBJ2-1, the CDR3 gives the full variable domain: GAGVSQSPRYKVTKRGQDVALRCDPISGHVSLYWYRQALGQGPEFLTYFNYEAQQDKSGLPNDRFSAERPEGSISTLTIQRTEQRDSAMYRCASSLGPRRRGFSYNEQFFGPGTRLTVL.

The gene calls are TRBV19 and TRBJ1-2; TRBD1 aligns across 8 bases. The CDR3 length is 14 residues. The ends lost 3 bases at V and 4 bases at J; junction bases unmatched: 4. CDR1 is LNHDA and CDR2 is SQIVND in the germline V gene (reference sequence). The CDR3 DNA reads as TGTGCCAGTAGTATCGGGGACAGGCCCTATGGCTACACCTTC. Protein sequence: CASSIGDRPYGYTF.